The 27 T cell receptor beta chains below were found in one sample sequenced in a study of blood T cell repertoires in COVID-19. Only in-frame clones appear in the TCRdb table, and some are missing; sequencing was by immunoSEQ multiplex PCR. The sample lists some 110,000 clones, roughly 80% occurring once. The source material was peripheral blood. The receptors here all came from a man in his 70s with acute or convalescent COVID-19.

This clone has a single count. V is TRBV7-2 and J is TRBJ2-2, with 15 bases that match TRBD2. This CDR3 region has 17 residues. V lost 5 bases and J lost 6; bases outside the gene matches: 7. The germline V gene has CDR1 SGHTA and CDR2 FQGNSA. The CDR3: CASSPRTSGGAAGELFF. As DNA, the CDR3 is TGTGCCAGCAGCCCCCGGACTAGCGGGGGGGCGGCCGGGGAGCTGTTTTTT. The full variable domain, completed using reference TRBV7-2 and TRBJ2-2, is GAGVSQSPSNKVTEKGKDVELRCDPISGHTALYWYRQSLGQGLEFLIYFQGNSAPDKSGLPSDRFSAERTGGSVSTLTIQRTQQEDSAVYLCASSPRTSGGAAGELFFGEGSRLTVL.

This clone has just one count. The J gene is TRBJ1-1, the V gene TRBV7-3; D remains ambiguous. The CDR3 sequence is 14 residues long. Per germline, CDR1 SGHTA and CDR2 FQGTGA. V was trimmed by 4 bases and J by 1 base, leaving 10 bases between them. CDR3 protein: CASSSSSGNTEAFF. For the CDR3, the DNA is TGTGCCAGCAGCTCGTCGAGTGGGAACACTGAAGCTTTCTTT.

CDR3 protein: CASIGLAGSSDTQYF. The CDR3 DNA reads as TGCGCCAGCATAGGACTAGCGGGGAGTTCTGATACGCAGTATTTT. The chain joins TRBV10-2 to TRBJ2-3, with 12 bases matching TRBD2. The germline gives CDR1 WSHSY, CDR2 SAAADI. J lost 6 bases, V lost 7 bases, and 8 bases had no gene match. The CDR3 covers 15 residues.

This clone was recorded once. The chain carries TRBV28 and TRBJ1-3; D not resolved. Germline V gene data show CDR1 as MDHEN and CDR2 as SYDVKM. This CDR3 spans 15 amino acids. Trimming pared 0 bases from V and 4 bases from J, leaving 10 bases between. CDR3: CASSLWPGTGNTIYF. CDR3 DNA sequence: TGTGCCAGCAGTTTATGGCCAGGTACGGGAAACACCATATATTTT.

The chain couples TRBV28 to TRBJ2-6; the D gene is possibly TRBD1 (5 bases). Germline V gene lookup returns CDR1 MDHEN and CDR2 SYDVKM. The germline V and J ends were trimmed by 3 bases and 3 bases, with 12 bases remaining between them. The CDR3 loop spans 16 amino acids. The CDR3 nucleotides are TGTGCCAGCAGTTTTGCGTCAGGGCTTGGGGCCAACGTCCTGACTTTC. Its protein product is CASSFASGLGANVLTF.

The CDR3 DNA reads as TGCGCCAGCAGCCCGGGACAGCTTTTGGCTGAAGCTTTCTTT. It codes for CASSPGQLLAEAFF. The rearrangement joins TRBV5-1 to TRBJ1-1; TRBD1 agrees at 7 bases. Germline loops: CDR1 SGHRS, CDR2 YFSETQ. The CDR3 length is 14 residues. With 4 bases clipped from V and 6 bases from J, the junction kept 9 bases outside the gene matches.

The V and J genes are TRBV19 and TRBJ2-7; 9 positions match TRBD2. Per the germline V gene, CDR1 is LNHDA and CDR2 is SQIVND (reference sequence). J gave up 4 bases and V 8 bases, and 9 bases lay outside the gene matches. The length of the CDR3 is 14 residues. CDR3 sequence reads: CASGSAGGQYEQYF. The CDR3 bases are TGTGCCAGTGGTTCAGCGGGGGGCCAATACGAGCAGTACTTC.

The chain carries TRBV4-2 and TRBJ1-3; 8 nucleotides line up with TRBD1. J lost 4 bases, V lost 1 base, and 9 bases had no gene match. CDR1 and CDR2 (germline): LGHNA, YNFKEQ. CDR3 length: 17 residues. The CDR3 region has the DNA TGTGCCAGCAGCCAAGTGACGGACAGGGTACTCGGAAACACCATATATTTT. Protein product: CASSQVTDRVLGNTIYF.

The CDR3 coding sequence is TGTGCCAGTAGTCTTACGGAGACAGGGGACGATTCACCCCTCCACTTT. It translates to CASSLTETGDDSPLHF. The V gene is TRBV19, the J gene TRBJ1-6; 8 bases line up with TRBD1. Germline CDR1 reads LNHDA; CDR2 reads SQIVND (reference sequence). Trimming cost V 5 bases and J 8 bases; bases outside gene matches: 11. The CDR3 totals 16 residues.

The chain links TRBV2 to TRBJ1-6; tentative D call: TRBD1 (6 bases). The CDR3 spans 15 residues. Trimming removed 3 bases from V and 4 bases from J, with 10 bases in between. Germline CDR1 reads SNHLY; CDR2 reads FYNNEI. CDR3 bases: TGTGCCAGCAGTGATGGGGGCTCATATAATTCACCCCTCCACTTT. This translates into CASSDGGSYNSPLHF.

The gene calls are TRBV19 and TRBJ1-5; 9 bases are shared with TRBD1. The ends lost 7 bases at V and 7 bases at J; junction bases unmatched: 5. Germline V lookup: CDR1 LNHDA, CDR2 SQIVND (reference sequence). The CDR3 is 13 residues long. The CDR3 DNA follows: TGTGCCAGTACCCAAGACAGGGGGCAGCCCCAGCATTTT. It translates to CASTQDRGQPQHF. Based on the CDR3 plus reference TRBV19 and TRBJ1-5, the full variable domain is DGGITQSPKYLFRKEGQNVTLSCEQNLNHDAMYWYRQDPGQGLRLIYYSQIVNDFQKGDIAEGYSVSREKKESFPLTVTSAQKNPTAFYLCASTQDRGQPQHFGDGTRLSIL.

DNA for the CDR3: TGTGCCAGCAGCCTACTAAAGGGGGCGCGGCGGTATAGCAATCAGCCCCAGCATTTT. It translates to CASSLLKGARRYSNQPQHF. The rearrangement uses TRBV28 and TRBJ1-5; TRBD1 agrees at 7 bases. CDR3 size: 19 residues. The V gene end was trimmed by 6 bases and the J gene end by 0 bases; junction bases not matched to a gene: 17. The V gene's germline CDR1 is MDHEN and CDR2 SYDVKM.

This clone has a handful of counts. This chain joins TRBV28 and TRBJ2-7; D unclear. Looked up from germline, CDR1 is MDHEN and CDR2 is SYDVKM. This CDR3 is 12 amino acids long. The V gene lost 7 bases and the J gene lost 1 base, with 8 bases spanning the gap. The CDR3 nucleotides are TGTGCCAGCAACGGTCTGTCCTACGAGCAGTACTTC. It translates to CASNGLSYEQYF.

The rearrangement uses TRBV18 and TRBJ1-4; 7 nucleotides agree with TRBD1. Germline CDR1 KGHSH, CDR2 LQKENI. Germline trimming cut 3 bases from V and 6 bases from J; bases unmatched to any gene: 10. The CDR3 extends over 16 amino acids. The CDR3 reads CASSPLTGPPDEKLFF. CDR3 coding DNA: TGTGCCAGCTCACCCCTGACAGGGCCCCCCGATGAAAAACTGTTTTTT.

The CDR3 DNA reads as TGTGCCAGCAGCCGGTCGGGGTTCCAGCCCCAGCATTTT. Protein product: CASSRSGFQPQHF. J is TRBJ1-5 and V is TRBV3-1 (or the pseudogene TRBV3-2); D remains unclear. Trimming removed 4 bases at V and 7 bases at J, with 11 bases between. This CDR3 has 13 amino acids. Germline CDR1 is LGHDT and CDR2 is YNNKEL (reference sequence).

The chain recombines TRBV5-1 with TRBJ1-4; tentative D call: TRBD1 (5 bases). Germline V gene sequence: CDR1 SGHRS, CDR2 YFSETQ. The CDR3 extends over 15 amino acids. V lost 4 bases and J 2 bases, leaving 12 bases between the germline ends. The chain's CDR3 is CASSPPGGTNEKLFF. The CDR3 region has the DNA TGCGCCAGCAGCCCGCCGGGGGGGACTAATGAAAAACTGTTTTTT. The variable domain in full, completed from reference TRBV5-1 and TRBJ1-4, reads KAGVTQTPRYLIKTRGQQVTLSCSPISGHRSVSWYQQTPGQGLQFLFEYFSETQRNKGNFPGRFSGRQFSNSRSEMNVSTLELGDSALYLCASSPPGGTNEKLFFGSGTQLSVL.

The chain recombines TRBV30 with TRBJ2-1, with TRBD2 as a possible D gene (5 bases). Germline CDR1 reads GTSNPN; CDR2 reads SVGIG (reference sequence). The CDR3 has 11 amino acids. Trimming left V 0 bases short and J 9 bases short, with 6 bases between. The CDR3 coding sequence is TGTGCCTGGAGTGTAGAGGGTGAGCAGTTCTTC. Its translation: CAWSVEGEQFF. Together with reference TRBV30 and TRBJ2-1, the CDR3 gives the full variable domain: SQTIHQWPATLVQPVGSPLSLECTVEGTSNPNLYWYRQAAGRGLQLLFYSVGIGQISSEVPQNLSASRPQDRQFILSSKKLLLSDSGFYLCAWSVEGEQFFGPGTRLTVL.

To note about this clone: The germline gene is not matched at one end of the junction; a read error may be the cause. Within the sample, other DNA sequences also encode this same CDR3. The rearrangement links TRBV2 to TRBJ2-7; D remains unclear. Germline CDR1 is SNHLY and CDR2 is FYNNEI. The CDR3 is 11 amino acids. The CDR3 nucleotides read TGTGCCAGCAGTGAGTACTACGAGCAGTACTTT. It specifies CASSEYYEQYF.

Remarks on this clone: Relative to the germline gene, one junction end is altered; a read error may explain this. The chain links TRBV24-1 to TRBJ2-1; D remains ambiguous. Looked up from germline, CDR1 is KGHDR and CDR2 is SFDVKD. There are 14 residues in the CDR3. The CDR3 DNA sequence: TGTGCCACCAGTGATCCCGGGTCCTCCAATGAGCAGTTCTTC. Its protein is CATSDPGSSNEQFF.

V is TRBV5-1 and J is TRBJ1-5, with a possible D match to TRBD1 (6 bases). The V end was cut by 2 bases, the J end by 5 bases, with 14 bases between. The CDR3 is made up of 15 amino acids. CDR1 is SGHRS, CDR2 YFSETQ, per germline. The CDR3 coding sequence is TGCGCCAGCAGCTTCATCGGGGGGGCGGATCAGCCCCAGCATTTT. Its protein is CASSFIGGADQPQHF.

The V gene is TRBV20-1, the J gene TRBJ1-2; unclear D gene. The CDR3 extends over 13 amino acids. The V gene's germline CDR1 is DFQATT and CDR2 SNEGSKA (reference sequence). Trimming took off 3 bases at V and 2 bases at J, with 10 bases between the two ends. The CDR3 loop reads CSASARFNYGYTF. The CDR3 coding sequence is TGCAGTGCTAGTGCCAGGTTCAACTATGGCTACACCTTC.

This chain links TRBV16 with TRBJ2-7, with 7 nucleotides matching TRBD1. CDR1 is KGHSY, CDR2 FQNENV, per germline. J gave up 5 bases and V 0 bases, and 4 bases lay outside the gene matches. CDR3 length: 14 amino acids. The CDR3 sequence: CASSQSRQGNEQYF. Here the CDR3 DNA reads TGTGCCAGCAGCCAATCGAGACAGGGTAACGAGCAGTACTTC.

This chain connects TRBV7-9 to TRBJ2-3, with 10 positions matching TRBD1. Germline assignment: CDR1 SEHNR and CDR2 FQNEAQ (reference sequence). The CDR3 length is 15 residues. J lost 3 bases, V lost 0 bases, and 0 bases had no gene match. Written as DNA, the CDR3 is TGTGCCAGCAGCTTAGCGGGACAGGGGACAGATACGCAGTATTTT. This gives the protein CASSLAGQGTDTQYF.

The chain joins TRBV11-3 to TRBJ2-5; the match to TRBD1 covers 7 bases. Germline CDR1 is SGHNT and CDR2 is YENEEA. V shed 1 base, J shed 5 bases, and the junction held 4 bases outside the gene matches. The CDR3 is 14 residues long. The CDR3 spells CASSLGTGPETQYF. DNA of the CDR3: TGTGCCAGCAGCTTAGGGACAGGCCCCGAGACCCAGTACTTC.

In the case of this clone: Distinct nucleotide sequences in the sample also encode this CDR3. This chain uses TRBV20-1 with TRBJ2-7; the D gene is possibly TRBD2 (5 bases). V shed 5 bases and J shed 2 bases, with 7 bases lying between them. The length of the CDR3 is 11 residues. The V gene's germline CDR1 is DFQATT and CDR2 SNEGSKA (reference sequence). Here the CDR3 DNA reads TGCAGTGCTCCGGGGACCTACGAGCAGTACTTC. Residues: CSAPGTYEQYF.

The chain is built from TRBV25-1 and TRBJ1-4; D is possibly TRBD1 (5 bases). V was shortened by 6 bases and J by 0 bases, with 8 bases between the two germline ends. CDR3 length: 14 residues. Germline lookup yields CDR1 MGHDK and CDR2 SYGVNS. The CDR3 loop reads CASSDSSTNEKLFF. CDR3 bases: TGTGCCAGCAGCGACAGCTCAACTAATGAAAAACTGTTTTTT.

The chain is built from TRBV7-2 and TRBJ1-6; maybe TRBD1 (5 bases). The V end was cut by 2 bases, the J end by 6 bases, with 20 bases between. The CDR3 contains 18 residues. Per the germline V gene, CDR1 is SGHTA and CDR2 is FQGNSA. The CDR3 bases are TGTGCCAGCAGCTTATTACTGGGGCAGGAGTGGGGTAATTCACCCCTCCACTTT. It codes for CASSLLLGQEWGNSPLHF.